The 30 T cell receptor beta chains given below trace back to one sample, sequenced in a study of T cell responses to AZD1222 COVID-19 vaccine. Using immunoSEQ multiplex PCR, the repertoire was profiled, and TCRdb retains in-frame clones only, with some absent. The data show 250,000 or so clones, with 85% to 95% seen just once and less than 0.6% held by the top ten. The sample here was peripheral blood, taken on day 0 of AZD1222 vaccination. The receptors come from an adult in good health.

The CDR3 reads CASRPPGGIRNTQYF. The CDR3 DNA sequence: TGTGCCAGCAGACCCCCTGGGGGGATACGAAATACGCAGTATTTT. The chain is built from TRBV6-5 and TRBJ2-3; TRBD2 might be the D (6 bases). CDR1 and CDR2 from the germline V gene are MNHEY and SVGAGI. This CDR3 spans 15 amino acids. V lost 6 bases and J lost 7, with 20 bases in between.

The chain is built from TRBV10-3 and TRBJ2-3; the D call may be TRBD1 or TRBD2 (7 bases each). Germline CDR1 reads ENHRY; CDR2 reads SYGVKD. The CDR3 extends over 17 amino acids. The V gene lost 4 bases and the J gene lost 1 base, with 18 bases spanning the gap. CDR3 protein: CAISVSGAGGGTDTQYF. Here the CDR3 DNA reads TGTGCCATCAGTGTTTCGGGGGCAGGGGGGGGCACAGATACGCAGTATTTT.

The rearrangement links TRBV7-2 to TRBJ2-2; D gene unclear. V was clipped by 0 bases and J by 4 bases, with 9 bases between them. The germline V gene has CDR1 SGHTA and CDR2 FQGNSA. The CDR3 loop spans 15 amino acids. As DNA, the CDR3 is TGTGCCAGCAGCTTAGCGGTCGGTGGCACCGGGGAGCTGTTTTTT. Amino acid sequence: CASSLAVGGTGELFF. Full variable domain (remainder filled in from reference TRBV7-2 and TRBJ2-2): GAGVSQSPSNKVTEKGKDVELRCDPISGHTALYWYRQSLGQGLEFLIYFQGNSAPDKSGLPSDRFSAERTGGSVSTLTIQRTQQEDSAVYLCASSLAVGGTGELFFGEGSRLTVL.

The V and J genes are TRBV3-1 (or the pseudogene TRBV3-2) and TRBJ1-1; D ambiguous. Germline values: CDR1 LGHDT, CDR2 YNNKEL (reference sequence). This CDR3 contains 16 residues. Trimming stripped 1 base from V and 4 bases from J, with 16 bases between. The CDR3 protein is CASSQVFVLSGTEAFF. The CDR3 DNA reads TGTGCCAGCAGCCAAGTTTTTGTCCTTAGCGGCACTGAAGCTTTCTTT.

This clone occurred once. V and J are TRBV30 and TRBJ2-7; 7 bases match TRBD2. The germline V gene has CDR1 GTSNPN and CDR2 SVGIG (reference sequence). V was clipped by 0 bases and J by 6 bases; unmatched bases: 8. CDR3 length: 14 amino acids. The CDR3 sequence: CAWSVLRREIEQYF. CDR3 bases: TGTGCCTGGAGTGTATTACGGCGGGAGATCGAGCAGTACTTC.

The chain employs TRBV27 and TRBJ2-5; D possibly corresponds to TRBD1 (5 bases). Trimming took 5 bases from V and 9 from J, leaving 16 bases between them. CDR3 length: 13 residues. The V gene's germline CDR1 is MNHEY and CDR2 SMNVEV (reference sequence). The CDR3 is CASSPWGSLAQYF. In DNA, the CDR3 is TGTGCCAGCAGTCCATGGGGCTCTCTGGCCCAGTACTTC.

The chain combines TRBV7-8 with TRBJ1-1; D possibly corresponds to TRBD1 (5 bases). This CDR3 has 16 residues. V was clipped by 5 bases and J by 2 bases, with 18 bases between them. Germline V gene lookup returns CDR1 SGHVS and CDR2 FQNEAQ. The CDR3 loop reads CASSPTLGTDNTEAFF. Here the CDR3 DNA reads TGTGCCAGCAGCCCGACCCTGGGGACGGACAACACTGAAGCTTTCTTT.

The chain joins TRBV9 to TRBJ1-6, with 8 bases identical to TRBD1. This CDR3 has 15 amino acids. The V gene end was trimmed by 4 bases and the J gene end by 10 bases; junction bases not matched to a gene: 10. In germline, CDR1 is SGDLS, CDR2 YYNGEE. The CDR3 DNA sequence: TGTGCCAGCAGCTTAAGGACAGGGCAGGGGTCACCCCTCCACTTT. Translating gives CASSLRTGQGSPLHF.

This clone was counted a single time. CDR3 sequence (DNA): TGTGCCAGCAGAACACCCGGGACAGGGTCAGAGACCCAGTACTTC. Its translation is CASRTPGTGSETQYF. The rearrangement joins TRBV6-5 to TRBJ2-5; 9 bases are shared with TRBD1. Germline CDR1 is MNHEY and CDR2 is SVGAGI. V shed 6 bases and J 4 bases; nucleotides not matched to a gene: 9. The CDR3 spans 15 residues.

V gene TRBV18 combines with J gene TRBJ2-7; 7 bases fit TRBD1. Germline V gene sequence: CDR1 KGHSH, CDR2 LQKENI. The CDR3 is made up of 16 amino acids. The V gene end was trimmed by 3 bases and the J gene end by 0 bases; junction bases not matched to a gene: 8. For the CDR3, the DNA is TGTGCCAGCTCACCTCCGACAGGGCCTTTCTCCTACGAGCAGTACTTC. Protein product: CASSPPTGPFSYEQYF.

The rearrangement uses TRBV7-9 and TRBJ1-4, with D possibly matching TRBD1 (5 bases). Deletions cut 5 bases from V and 5 bases from J, with 12 bases between. The CDR3 runs 14 residues. Germline loops: CDR1 SEHNR, CDR2 FQNEAQ (reference sequence). Here the CDR3 DNA reads TGTGCCAGCAGCCGCGGGACGACGAATGAAAAACTGTTTTTT. It specifies CASSRGTTNEKLFF.

This chain joins TRBV12-3 or TRBV12-4 and TRBJ1-2; D is possibly TRBD1 (5 bases). CDR3 length: 13 residues. V lost 2 bases and J 7 bases, leaving 11 bases between the germline ends. This CDR3 is CASSLRAGTGYTF. DNA of the CDR3: TGTGCCAGCAGTTTAAGGGCAGGGACTGGCTACACCTTC.

This sequence joins TRBV14 and TRBJ1-6; D remains ambiguous. V shed 0 bases and J shed 6 bases, with 3 bases lying between them. This CDR3 has 13 residues. Germline V gene lookup returns CDR1 SGHDN and CDR2 FVKESK. The CDR3 sequence: CASSQDPNSPLHF. The CDR3 DNA sequence: TGTGCCAGCAGCCAAGATCCTAATTCACCCCTCCACTTT. Full variable domain (outside the CDR3, taken from reference TRBV14 and TRBJ1-6): EAGVTQFPSHSVIEKGQTVTLRCDPISGHDNLYWYRRVMGKEIKFLLHFVKESKQDESGMPNNRFLAERTGGTYSTLKVQPAELEDSGVYFCASSQDPNSPLHFGNGTRLTVT.

The table lists this clone with a count of one. The chain has TRBV7-4 and TRBJ2-2, with TRBD2 as a possible D gene (6 bases). In germline, CDR1 is SGHVT, CDR2 SQSDAQ. Trimming left V 6 bases short and J 0 bases short, with 23 bases between. This CDR3 has 19 residues. CDR3 bases: TGTGCCAGCAGTCTCGATCCGGGACTTCCTCTTGCGAACACCGGGGAGCTGTTTTTT. It specifies CASSLDPGLPLANTGELFF.

The J gene is TRBJ1-1, the V gene TRBV27; 7 nucleotides align to TRBD1. V trimming: 6 bases; J trimming: 10 bases; junction bases outside the gene matches: 11. The CDR3 loop spans 13 amino acids. Per germline, CDR1 MNHEY and CDR2 SMNVEV (reference sequence). The CDR3 protein is CASSHGTDRGAFF. For the CDR3, the DNA is TGTGCCAGCAGCCATGGGACAGATAGAGGAGCTTTCTTT.

The gene calls are TRBV5-1 and TRBJ2-7, with a weak D call TRBD1 (6 bases). V was pared by 0 bases and J by 2 bases, with 12 bases between. Germline assignment: CDR1 SGHRS and CDR2 YFSETQ. This CDR3 comprises 15 residues. CDR3 nucleotide sequence: TGCGCCAGCAGCTTGGGGCAGGGGTCGGCCTACGAGCAGTACTTC. Translating gives CASSLGQGSAYEQYF.

The genes are TRBV27 and TRBJ2-7; a possible D gene is TRBD1 (6 bases). The V gene's germline CDR1 is MNHEY and CDR2 SMNVEV (reference sequence). CDR3 length: 15 residues. With 2 bases removed from V and 0 bases from J, the gap between germline ends came to 11 bases. CDR3 amino acids: CASSLMGAYSYEQYF. The CDR3 DNA follows: TGTGCCAGCAGTTTAATGGGGGCATACTCCTACGAGCAGTACTTC.

The V call is TRBV5-4, the J call TRBJ2-1; D is possibly TRBD1 (6 bases). Germline assignment: CDR1 SGHNT and CDR2 YYREEE (reference sequence). The CDR3 sequence is 15 residues long. The V end lost 0 bases, the J end lost 4 bases, and 11 bases lay between the germline ends. The CDR3 here is CASSLGGTPYNEQFF. The CDR3, as DNA: TGTGCCAGCAGCTTGGGAGGGACACCTTACAATGAGCAGTTCTTC. The full variable domain, in which reference TRBV5-4 and TRBJ2-1 provide the parts outside the CDR3, is ETGVTQSPTHLIKTRGQQVTLRCSSQSGHNTVSWYQQALGQGPQFIFQYYREEENGRGNFPPRFSGLQFPNYSSELNVNALELDDSALYLCASSLGGTPYNEQFFGPGTRLTVL.

The chain employs TRBV29-1 and TRBJ2-5; 8 bases agree with TRBD2. The CDR3 spans 13 residues. With 6 bases clipped from V and 7 bases from J, the junction kept 10 bases outside the gene matches. Germline V gene data show CDR1 as SQVTM and CDR2 as ANQGSEA. The CDR3, as DNA: TGCAGCGTCAAACCGGGAGGGAGCCTGACCCAGTACTTC. Translated: CSVKPGGSLTQYF.

The chain employs TRBV6-5 and TRBJ2-7; 8 bases agree with TRBD1. The CDR3 contains 15 residues. CDR1 is MNHEY, CDR2 SVGAGI, per germline. The V gene end was trimmed by 5 bases and the J gene end by 0 bases; junction bases not matched to a gene: 6. Written as DNA, the CDR3 is TGTGCCAGCAGTATGGACAGGGCCACCTCCTACGAGCAGTACTTC. It yields the protein CASSMDRATSYEQYF.

V is TRBV2 and J is TRBJ1-4, with D tentatively TRBD1 (5 bases). V was shortened by 6 bases and J by 7 bases, with 12 bases between the two germline ends. This CDR3 has 13 amino acids. Per the germline V gene, CDR1 is SNHLY and CDR2 is FYNNEI. The CDR3 nucleotides are TGTGCCAGCAGCTTACCGGGACGTGAAAAACTGTTTTTT. Protein sequence: CASSLPGREKLFF.

The gene calls are TRBV29-1 and TRBJ1-4; the match to TRBD1 covers 9 bases. Unmatched junction bases numbered 1, after V lost 0 bases and J lost 5 bases. From germline, CDR1 is SQVTM and CDR2 ANQGSEA. This CDR3 comprises 14 residues. The CDR3 sequence is CSVEEGTGNEKLFF. The CDR3 nucleotides are TGCAGCGTTGAAGAAGGGACAGGGAATGAAAAACTGTTTTTT.

The V call is TRBV11-2, the J call TRBJ1-5, with TRBD1 matching 9 bases. The J segment lost 4 bases and the V segment lost 4 bases, leaving 2 bases of the junction unmatched. The germline V gene has CDR1 SGHAT and CDR2 FQNNGV. CDR3 size: 14 residues. This CDR3 reads CASSSDRGNQPQHF. The CDR3 region has the DNA TGTGCCAGCAGCTCGGACAGGGGTAATCAGCCCCAGCATTTT.

The chain couples TRBV18 to TRBJ2-1; 10 bases are shared with TRBD2. In germline, CDR1 is KGHSH, CDR2 LQKENI. The CDR3 runs to 16 residues. The ends lost 3 bases at V and 9 bases at J; junction bases unmatched: 11. The CDR3 here is CASSPWTSGGDGEQFF. The CDR3 DNA reads as TGTGCCAGCTCACCCTGGACTAGCGGAGGGGATGGTGAGCAGTTCTTC.

The chain employs TRBV29-1 and TRBJ2-1; weak D call: TRBD2 (6 bases). CDR3 size: 11 residues. Germline CDR1 is SQVTM and CDR2 is ANQGSEA. V lost 5 bases and J 8 bases, leaving 10 bases between the germline ends. CDR3 sequence reads: CSVRGFDEQFF. The DNA of the CDR3 is TGCAGCGTTCGGGGGTTCGATGAGCAGTTCTTC.

CDR3 nucleotides: TGTGCCAGCAGCCAAGAATACGGCAACTATGGCTACACCTTC. Its protein product is CASSQEYGNYGYTF. V and J are TRBV3-1 (or the pseudogene TRBV3-2) and TRBJ1-2; no firm D call. CDR1 LGHDT and CDR2 YNNKEL come from the germline V gene (reference sequence). The CDR3 covers 14 residues. V was trimmed by 0 bases and J by 2 bases, leaving 7 bases between them.

The count of this clone is one. The chain combines TRBV9 with TRBJ2-6, with D uncertain. The CDR3 consists of 11 residues. The V end was cut by 7 bases, the J end by 1 base, with 0 bases between. Germline CDR1 SGDLS, CDR2 YYNGEE. The CDR3 bases are TGTGCCAGCTCTGGGGCCAACGTCCTGACTTTC. This sequence encodes CASSGANVLTF.

V gene TRBV7-6 combines with J gene TRBJ2-7; TRBD1 matches at 9 bases. This CDR3 region has 15 residues. Germline V gene lookup returns CDR1 SGHVS and CDR2 FNYEAQ. V lost 4 bases, J lost 3 bases, and 7 bases stayed unmatched. DNA for the CDR3: TGTGCCAGCAGCTCGGGACAGGGTGTAAGCTACGAGCAGTACTTC. It translates to CASSSGQGVSYEQYF.

On this clone itself: In the same sample, other DNA sequences code for this CDR3. The chain combines TRBV5-1 with TRBJ1-1; no reliable D call. The CDR3 runs to 14 residues. Trimming removed 3 bases at V and 1 base at J, with 10 bases between. The germline V gene has CDR1 SGHRS and CDR2 YFSETQ. CDR3 nucleotides: TGCGCCAGCAGCTCGTTGGACGGGAACACTGAAGCTTTCTTT. It codes for CASSSLDGNTEAFF.

The rearrangement uses TRBV5-1 and TRBJ1-2; 7 nucleotides line up with TRBD1. CDR1 is SGHRS, CDR2 YFSETQ, per germline. V lost 3 bases, J lost 5 bases, and 4 bases stayed unmatched. This CDR3 has 13 amino acids. The CDR3 loop is CASSSGQRYGYTF. For the CDR3, the DNA is TGCGCCAGCAGCTCGGGACAGCGATATGGCTACACCTTC.